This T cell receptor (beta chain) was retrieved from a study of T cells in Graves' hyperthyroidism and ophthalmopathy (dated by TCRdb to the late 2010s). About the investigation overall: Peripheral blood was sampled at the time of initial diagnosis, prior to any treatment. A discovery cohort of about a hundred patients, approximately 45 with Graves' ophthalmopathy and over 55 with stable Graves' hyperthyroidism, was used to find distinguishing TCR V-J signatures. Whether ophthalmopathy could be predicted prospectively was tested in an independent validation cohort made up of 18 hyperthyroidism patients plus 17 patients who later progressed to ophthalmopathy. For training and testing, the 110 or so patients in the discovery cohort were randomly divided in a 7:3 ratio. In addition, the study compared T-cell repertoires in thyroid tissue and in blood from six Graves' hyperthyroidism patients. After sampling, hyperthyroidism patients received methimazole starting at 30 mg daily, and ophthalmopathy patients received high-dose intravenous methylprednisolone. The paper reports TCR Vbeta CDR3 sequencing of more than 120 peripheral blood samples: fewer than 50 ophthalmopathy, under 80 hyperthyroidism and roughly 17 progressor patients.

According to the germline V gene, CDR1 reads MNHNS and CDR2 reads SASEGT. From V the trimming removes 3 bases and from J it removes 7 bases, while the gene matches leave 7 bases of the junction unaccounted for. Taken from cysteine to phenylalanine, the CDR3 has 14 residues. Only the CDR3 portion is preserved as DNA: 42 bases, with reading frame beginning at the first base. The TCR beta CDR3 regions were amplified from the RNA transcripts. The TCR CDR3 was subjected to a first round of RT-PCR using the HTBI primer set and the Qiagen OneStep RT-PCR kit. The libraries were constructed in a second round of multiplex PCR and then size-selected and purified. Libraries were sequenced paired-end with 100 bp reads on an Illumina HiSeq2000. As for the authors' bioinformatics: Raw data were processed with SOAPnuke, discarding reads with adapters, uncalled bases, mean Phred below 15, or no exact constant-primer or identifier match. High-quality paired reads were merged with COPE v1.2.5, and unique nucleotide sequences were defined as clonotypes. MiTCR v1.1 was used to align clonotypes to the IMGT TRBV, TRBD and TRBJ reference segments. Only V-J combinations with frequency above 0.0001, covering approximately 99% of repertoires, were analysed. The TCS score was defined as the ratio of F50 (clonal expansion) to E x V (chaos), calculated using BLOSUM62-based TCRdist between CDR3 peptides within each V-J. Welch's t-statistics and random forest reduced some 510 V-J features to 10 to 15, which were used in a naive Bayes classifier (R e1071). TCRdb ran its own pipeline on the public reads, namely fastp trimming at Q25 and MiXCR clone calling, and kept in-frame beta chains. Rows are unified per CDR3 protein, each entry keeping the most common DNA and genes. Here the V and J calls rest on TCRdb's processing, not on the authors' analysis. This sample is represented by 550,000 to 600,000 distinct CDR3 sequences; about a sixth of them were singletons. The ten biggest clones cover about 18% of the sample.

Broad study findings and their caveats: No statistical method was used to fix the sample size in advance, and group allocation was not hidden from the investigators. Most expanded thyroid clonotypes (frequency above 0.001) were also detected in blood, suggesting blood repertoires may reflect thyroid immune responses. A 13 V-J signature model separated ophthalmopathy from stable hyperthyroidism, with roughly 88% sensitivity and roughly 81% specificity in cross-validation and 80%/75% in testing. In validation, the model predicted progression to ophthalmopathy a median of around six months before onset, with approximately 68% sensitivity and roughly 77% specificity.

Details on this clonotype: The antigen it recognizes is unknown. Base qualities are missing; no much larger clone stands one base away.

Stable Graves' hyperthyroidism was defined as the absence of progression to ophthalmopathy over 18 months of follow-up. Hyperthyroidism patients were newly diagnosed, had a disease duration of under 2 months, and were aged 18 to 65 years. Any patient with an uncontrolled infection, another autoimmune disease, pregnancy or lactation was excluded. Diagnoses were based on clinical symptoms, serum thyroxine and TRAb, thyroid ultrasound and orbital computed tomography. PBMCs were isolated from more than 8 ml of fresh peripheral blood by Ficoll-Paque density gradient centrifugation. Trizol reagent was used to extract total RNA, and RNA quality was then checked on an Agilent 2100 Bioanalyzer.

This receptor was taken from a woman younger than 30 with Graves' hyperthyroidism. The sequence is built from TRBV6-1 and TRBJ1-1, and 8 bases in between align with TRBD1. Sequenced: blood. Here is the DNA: TGTGCCAGCAGTGAGGACAGGGCGGTTAATGAAGCTTTCTTT. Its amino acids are CASSEDRAVNEAFF.